This T cell receptor beta chain was found in a study of T cell responses to AZD1222 COVID-19 vaccine. Clones were read by immunoSEQ multiplex PCR, and TCRdb kept only the in-frame ones, dropping some. The sample holds fewer than 200,000 clones, 85% to 90% seen once. V was cut by 5 bases and J by 1 base, with 17 bases left in between. Germline CDR1 and CDR2: SEHNR and FQNEAQ (reference sequence). The CDR3 consists of 16 residues. With respect to this clone: Its antigen is not identified.

Notes on the study in general: No repertoire was sampled before or during the peak T cell response, only after it. Mapped onto spike, vaccine-associated CD4 TCRs spanned it and were dominant at 160-218 and 743-854.

The receptor was isolated from an adult in good health. V usage is TRBV7-9 and J usage is TRBJ2-5; maybe TRBD2 (5 bases). Sequencing used peripheral blood, obtained on day 0 of AZD1222 vaccination. The CDR3 DNA reads as TGTGCCAGCAGCCACCAAACCCGGGATACCCAAGAGACCCAGTACTTC. This translates into CASSHQTRDTQETQYF.